Listed below are T cell receptor beta chains from one sample, sequenced in a study of T cells of healthy individuals. TCRdb ran MiXCR on the 5' RACE reads and lists one entry per CDR3 protein. The table lists 60,000 to 80,000 distinct CDR3 sequences, about a sixth of them singletons. The origin of the receptors is a human donor in good health. Both conserved end residues are part of each CDR3. The D gene is left open where the match is weak. Clone size is given for some rows only: seen once, a few or many times, or a class if the clone is expanded.

>TRBJ2-7|TRBD1|medium-sized|TRBV20-1
CSANPGVGQGYEQYF
TGCAGTGCTAACCCCGGTGTAGGACAGGGGTACGAGCAGTACTTC
>TRBJ1-2|TRBD1|many|TRBV12-5
CASSPGQEFYGYTF
TGTGCCAGCTCCCCGGGACAGGAGTTCTATGGCTACACCTTC
>TRBJ2-1|TRBD2|-|TRBV7-9
CASSSGELAGGGNEQFF
TGTGCCAGCAGCTCCGGAGAACTAGCGGGGGGCGGAAATGAGCAGTTCTTC
>TRBJ2-1|-|-|TRBV10-3
CAIKATGSIFEQFF
TGTGCCATCAAAGCGACGGGGTCGATTTTTGAGCAGTTCTTC
>TRBJ1-4|TRBD1|many|TRBV12-5
CASGLPHRGGQDNEKLFF
TGTGCTAGTGGTTTGCCCCACCGGGGGGGACAGGATAATGAAAAACTGTTTTTT
>TRBJ2-3|TRBD2|few|TRBV7-9
CASSIAGGTDTQYF
TGTGCCAGCAGCATAGCGGGGGGCACAGATACGCAGTATTTT
>TRBJ2-4|-|many|TRBV27
CASSPAGIGGNIQYF
TGTGCCAGCAGTCCCGCCGGGATCGGCGGGAACATTCAGTACTTC
>TRBJ2-7|TRBD1|many|TRBV19
CASSLTGSSYEQYF
TGTGCCAGTAGCTTGACAGGGAGCTCCTACGAGCAGTACTTC
>TRBJ2-1|-|-|TRBV20-1
CSAARDYEQFF
TGCAGTGCGGCCAGGGACTATGAGCAGTTCTTC
>TRBJ2-2|TRBD2|medium-sized|TRBV6-4
CASSEVGGENTGELFF
TGTGCCAGCAGTGAAGTGGGAGGGGAGAACACCGGGGAGCTGTTTTTT
>TRBJ2-2|-|many|TRBV12-3/TRBV12-4
CASSLLANGELFF
TGTGCCAGCAGCCTACTGGCCAACGGGGAGCTGTTTTTT
>TRBJ1-1|TRBD1|-|TRBV7-6
CASSVGQPGTEAFF
TGTGCCAGCAGCGTGGGACAGCCGGGCACTGAAGCTTTCTTT
>TRBJ2-1|-|-|TRBV29-1
CSVRSNEQFF
TGCAGCGTTAGGAGCAATGAGCAGTTCTTC
>TRBJ2-1|TRBD2|-|TRBV10-3
CAIGQTSGSYNEQFF
TGTGCCATCGGACAGACTAGCGGGAGCTACAATGAGCAGTTCTTC
>TRBJ2-2|-|few|TRBV6-1
CASSYIIDTGELFF
TGTGCCAGCAGTTACATAATAGACACCGGGGAGCTGTTTTTT
>TRBJ2-3|-|many|TRBV18
CASSPPTGGMGTQYF
TGTGCCAGCTCACCACCCACAGGTGGGATGGGGACGCAGTATTTT
>TRBJ2-7|-|few|TRBV20-1
CSARLAERDEQYF
TGCAGTGCTAGACTGGCAGAGAGGGACGAGCAGTACTTC
>TRBJ2-5|-|-|TRBV19
CASSIGTARETQYF
TGTGCCAGTAGTATTGGGACTGCCCGGGAGACCCAGTACTTC
>TRBJ2-3|TRBD2|-|TRBV11-2
CASSLQLAGTDTQYF
TGTGCCAGCAGCTTACAACTAGCGGGCACAGATACGCAGTATTTT
>TRBJ1-3|-|-|TRBV6-6
CASSYPDYSGNTIYF
TGTGCCAGCAGTTACCCGGATTACTCTGGAAACACCATATATTTT
>TRBJ2-7|-|many|TRBV7-9
CASSLPGPTYEQYF
TGTGCCAGCAGCTTACCGGGACCGACGTACGAGCAGTACTTC
>TRBJ1-2|-|many|TRBV4-2
CASSQATQLGVGYTF
TGTGCCAGCAGCCAAGCAACCCAGTTAGGAGTTGGCTACACCTTC
>TRBJ2-1|TRBD2|-|TRBV9
CASKPVAGGPYNEQFF
TGTGCCAGCAAACCCGTAGCGGGAGGGCCCTACAATGAGCAGTTCTTC
>TRBJ1-5|-|few|TRBV2
CASTMRGFRDQPQHF
TGTGCCAGCACCATGAGGGGGTTCCGGGATCAGCCCCAGCATTTT
>TRBJ1-5|-|many|TRBV6-2/TRBV6-3
CASRKATGSNQPQHF
TGTGCCAGCAGGAAGGCTACAGGAAGCAATCAGCCCCAGCATTTT
>TRBJ1-2|-|few|TRBV12-2
CASRLYGGANYGYTF
TGTGCAAGTCGCCTTTACGGAGGGGCCAACTATGGCTACACCTTC
>TRBJ1-2|-|-|TRBV7-9
CASSMWTDGVYGYTF
TGTGCCAGCAGCATGTGGACCGATGGGGTTTATGGCTACACCTTC
>TRBJ2-7|TRBD1|-|TRBV4-1
CASSQDRNRGSEQYF
TGCGCCAGCAGCCAAGATCGGAACAGGGGGAGCGAGCAGTACTTC
>TRBJ2-1|-|many|TRBV27
CASSLGVLGPRFF
TGTGCCAGCAGTTTAGGAGTTCTGGGACCCCGGTTCTTC
>TRBJ1-2|-|many|TRBV10-3
CAISAANYGYTF
TGTGCCATCAGTGCTGCTAACTATGGCTACACCTTC
>TRBJ2-4|-|-|TRBV2
CASSGEVAGQYF
TGTGCCAGCAGTGGAGAAGTGGCGGGCCAATACTTC
>TRBJ1-1|-|many|TRBV28
CASSRRVRAFF
TGTGCCAGCAGCAGACGCGTGCGTGCTTTCTTT
>TRBJ2-7|TRBD2|many|TRBV7-7
CASSQTREGLGSEQYF
TGTGCTAGCAGCCAAACGAGAGAGGGACTAGGCTCCGAGCAGTACTTC
>TRBJ2-7|-|few|TRBV4-1
CASSQDGGFGSYEQYF
TGCGCCAGCAGCCAAGATGGGGGCTTCGGGTCCTACGAGCAGTACTTC
>TRBJ2-1|TRBD2|many|TRBV7-3
CASSNKTSGYYNEQFF
TGTGCCAGCAGCAACAAGACTAGCGGATACTACAATGAGCAGTTCTTC
>TRBJ1-6|-|many|TRBV4-3
CASSQERGSYNSPLHF
TGCGCCAGCAGCCAAGAGAGGGGCTCCTATAATTCACCCCTCCACTTT
>TRBJ1-2|-|many|TRBV7-2
CASSPRAGSANYGYTF
TGTGCCAGCAGCCCGAGGGCAGGGTCCGCTAACTATGGCTACACCTTC
>TRBJ2-7|-|few|TRBV7-6
CASSPTGSSYEQYF
TGTGCCAGCAGCCCGACCGGGAGCTCCTACGAGCAGTACTTC
>TRBJ2-3|-|few|TRBV20-1
CSARETPSDTQYF
TGCAGTGCTAGAGAGACCCCCTCCGATACGCAGTATTTT
>TRBJ2-5|-|many|TRBV2
CASRSGLTQETQYF
TGTGCCAGCAGATCGGGACTGACCCAAGAGACCCAGTACTTC
>TRBJ2-6|-|-|TRBV9
CASSFSISGSGANVLTF
TGTGCCAGCAGCTTTTCTATCTCAGGGTCTGGGGCCAACGTCCTGACTTTC
>TRBJ2-3|TRBD2|-|TRBV6-4
CASSEREVTDTQYF
TGTGCCAGCAGTGAGCGGGAGGTCACAGATACGCAGTATTTT
>TRBJ2-7|-|many|TRBV20-1
CSASPGHSSYEQYF
TGCAGTGCTAGTCCGGGACACAGCTCCTACGAGCAGTACTTC
>TRBJ2-7|-|many|TRBV9
CASSAQEGPYEQYF
TGTGCCAGCAGCGCCCAGGAGGGACCATACGAGCAGTACTTC
>TRBJ1-6|-|many|TRBV28
CASAERYNSPLHF
TGTGCCAGCGCGGAACGTTATAATTCACCCCTCCACTTT
>TRBJ2-1|-|few|TRBV6-2/TRBV6-3
CASSYSSISNNEQFF
TGTGCCAGCAGTTACTCTAGTATTTCCAACAATGAGCAGTTCTTC
>TRBJ1-2|-|many|TRBV29-1
CSVEDLKGIANYGYTF
TGCAGCGTTGAAGATCTGAAGGGGATAGCTAACTATGGCTACACCTTC
>TRBJ2-7|TRBD1|-|TRBV12-3/TRBV12-4
CASSLWTGTTFQQYF
TGTGCCAGCAGTTTATGGACAGGGACCACTTTTCAGCAGTACTTC
>TRBJ2-1|-|-|TRBV5-5
CASSLGTTVEQFF
TGTGCCAGCAGCTTGGGGACTACGGTTGAGCAGTTCTTC
>TRBJ1-1|-|few|TRBV6-2/TRBV6-3
CASRDYSEAFF
TGTGCCAGCAGAGATTACAGTGAAGCTTTCTTT
>TRBJ2-7|TRBD2|many|TRBV20-1
CSASTSGRAYEQYF
TGCAGTGCTTCGACTAGCGGGAGGGCCTACGAGCAGTACTTC
>TRBJ2-5|TRBD1|few|TRBV18
CASSPRQGLFETQYF
TGTGCCAGCTCACCCCGACAGGGGTTGTTCGAGACCCAGTACTTC
>TRBJ1-1|-|many|TRBV6-2/TRBV6-3
CASSTGTQQAFF
TGTGCCAGCAGTACCGGGACCCAACAAGCTTTCTTT
>TRBJ2-2|-|many|TRBV10-3
CAMGHENTGELFF
TGTGCCATGGGGCACGAGAACACCGGGGAGCTGTTTTTT